Below are 17 T cell receptor beta chains sequenced from a single sample in a study of cytomegalovirus exposure and HLA in healthy donors. Clones were read by immunoSEQ multiplex PCR, and TCRdb kept only the in-frame ones, dropping some. Of roughly 250,000 clones in the sample, approximately 83% were seen once. The specimen was PBMCs. The receptors shown here come from a woman under 40 in good health and CMV-seropositive.

This chain joins TRBV6-1 and TRBJ1-2; a weak D match, TRBD1 (5 bases). The CDR3 loop spans 15 amino acids. In germline, CDR1 is MNHNS, CDR2 SASEGT. Trimming shortened V by 7 bases and J by 0 bases, and 15 bases separated the two germline ends. This CDR3 is CASTFAGLSNYGYTF. CDR3 nucleotide sequence: TGTGCCAGCACGTTTGCAGGGCTTTCTAACTATGGCTACACCTTC.

The rearrangement uses TRBV9 and TRBJ2-6; 9 positions agree with TRBD1. CDR3 length: 17 amino acids. The V gene end was trimmed by 4 bases and the J gene end by 4 bases; junction bases not matched to a gene: 9. The germline V gene encodes CDR1 SGDLS and CDR2 YYNGEE. DNA for the CDR3: TGTGCCAGCAGCACGTCCCGGGACAGGGCCGGGGCCAACGTCCTGACTTTC. Its translation is CASSTSRDRAGANVLTF.

J is TRBJ2-7 and V is TRBV19, with 12 bases lining up with TRBD2. The CDR3 totals 17 residues. CDR1 and CDR2 (germline): LNHDA, SQIVND (reference sequence). With V trimmed by 3 bases and J by 2 bases, 8 bases remained unmatched. The CDR3 nucleotides read TGTGCCAGTAGTATGGCTAGCGGGAGGGGAGTAGCCTACGAGCAGTACTTC. Translating gives CASSMASGRGVAYEQYF.

The rearrangement links TRBV10-2 to TRBJ1-5, with no clear D. Germline-derived CDR1 and CDR2 are WSHSY and SAAADI. The CDR3 extends over 14 amino acids. With 2 bases removed from V and 5 bases from J, the gap between germline ends came to 10 bases. CDR3 DNA: TGCGCCAGCAGTGAGACTCGGGGTGATCAGCCCCAGCATTTT. Its translation: CASSETRGDQPQHF.

V usage is TRBV5-1 and J usage is TRBJ2-2, with TRBD2 matching 12 bases. There are 17 residues in the CDR3. The germline V gene encodes CDR1 SGHRS and CDR2 YFSETQ. V was pared by 4 bases and J by 4 bases, with 8 bases of the junction left unmatched. The CDR3 coding sequence is TGCGCCAGCAGCCCCGGGACTAGCGGGTGGGGCACCGGGGAGCTGTTTTTT. Translated: CASSPGTSGWGTGELFF.

The chain carries TRBV9 and TRBJ2-3, with TRBD2 identical over 10 bases. This CDR3 region has 18 residues. Germline V lookup: CDR1 SGDLS, CDR2 YYNGEE. V lost 3 bases to trimming and J lost 3 bases; unmatched junction nucleotides: 13. CDR3 DNA sequence: TGTGCCAGCAGCGACCCAACTCTAGCGGGAGAGTTTACAGATACGCAGTATTTT. Protein sequence: CASSDPTLAGEFTDTQYF.

The chain links TRBV7-2 to TRBJ2-7; D perhaps matches TRBD2 (6 bases). The germline V gene encodes CDR1 SGHTA and CDR2 FQGNSA. CDR3 length equals 14 residues. Trimming took off 1 base at V and 3 bases at J, with 10 bases between the two ends. For the CDR3, the DNA is TGTGCCAGCAGCTTAGTCGGGAGTGGCTACGAGCAGTACTTC. Encoded protein: CASSLVGSGYEQYF.

The CDR3 DNA sequence: TGTGCCAGCAGCTTTTACAGGGATATCAGTGAAAAACTGTTTTTT. Translating gives CASSFYRDISEKLFF. V usage is TRBV5-5 and J usage is TRBJ1-4; D perhaps matches TRBD1 (6 bases). The CDR3 totals 15 residues. Trimming shortened V by 2 bases and J by 7 bases, and 15 bases separated the two germline ends. Germline V gene lookup returns CDR1 SGHKS and CDR2 YYEKEE (reference sequence).

This chain connects TRBV4-1 to TRBJ2-7; D possibly corresponds to TRBD2 (5 bases). The CDR3 runs 14 residues. V was pared by 5 bases and J by 0 bases, with 11 bases between. Germline CDR1 and CDR2: MGHRA and YSYEKL. For the CDR3, the DNA is TGCGCCAGCAGCGTGAGAACTAGCTCCTACGAGCAGTACTTC. This encodes CASSVRTSSYEQYF.

The CDR3 reads CASRWEGRDTEAFF. The CDR3 DNA reads as TGTGCCAGCCGATGGGAGGGTCGGGACACTGAAGCTTTCTTT. This rearrangement joins TRBV27 to TRBJ1-1; D is undetermined. The germline V and J ends were trimmed by 8 bases and 3 bases, with 16 bases remaining between them. This CDR3 is built from 14 residues. The V gene's germline CDR1 is MNHEY and CDR2 SMNVEV (reference sequence).

The rearrangement uses TRBV2 and TRBJ1-1; 7 positions match TRBD1. The V gene's germline CDR1 is SNHLY and CDR2 FYNNEI. This CDR3 spans 14 amino acids. Trimming cost V 2 bases and J 4 bases; bases outside gene matches: 4. The CDR3 nucleotides are TGTGCCAGCAGTGAATTTGGGACAGTCACTGAAGCTTTCTTT. It is translated as CASSEFGTVTEAFF.

The chain joins TRBV27 to TRBJ2-1; D possibly corresponds to TRBD1 (5 bases). Germline-derived CDR1 and CDR2 are MNHEY and SMNVEV (reference sequence). Trimming shortened V by 5 bases and J by 4 bases, and 18 bases separated the two germline ends. CDR3 length equals 16 residues. As DNA, the CDR3 is TGTGCCAGCAGTCCTCCACCCGTCCGACAGTACAATGAGCAGTTCTTC. Its translation: CASSPPPVRQYNEQFF.

The genes are TRBV16 and TRBJ2-2; possible D gene TRBD1, 5 bases. V lost 5 bases and J 6 bases, leaving 13 bases between the germline ends. Germline assignment: CDR1 KGHSY and CDR2 FQNENV. The CDR3 runs to 14 residues. CDR3 DNA sequence: TGTGCCAGCAGCTTACTCAGGGAAGCCGGGGAGCTGTTTTTT. This encodes CASSLLREAGELFF.

This sequence joins TRBV19 and TRBJ2-7; a possible D gene is TRBD1 (6 bases). V was shortened by 0 bases and J by 1 base, with 7 bases between the two germline ends. The CDR3 has 14 amino acids. Germline values: CDR1 LNHDA, CDR2 SQIVND (reference sequence). The DNA of the CDR3 is TGTGCCAGTAGTATAGATACAGGGTCCTACGAGCAGTACTTC. This translates into CASSIDTGSYEQYF.

The rearrangement uses TRBV9 and TRBJ2-2, with D perhaps matching TRBD1 (6 bases). Trimming stripped 0 bases from V and 4 bases from J, with 16 bases between. Germline values: CDR1 SGDLS, CDR2 YYNGEE. This CDR3 comprises 17 residues. This CDR3 reads CASSVDLQGGITGELFF. CDR3 bases: TGTGCCAGCAGCGTAGATTTACAGGGTGGCATCACCGGGGAGCTGTTTTTT.

This chain links TRBV27 with TRBJ2-5; TRBD1 might be the D (6 bases). This CDR3 contains 11 residues. Germline V gives CDR1 MNHEY, CDR2 SMNVEV (reference sequence). V lost 5 bases and J lost 10, with 11 bases in between. This CDR3 is CASSIGTLQYF. The CDR3 coding sequence is TGTGCCAGCAGTATCGGGACACTCCAGTACTTC.

This chain joins TRBV19 and TRBJ2-7, with D hard to call. The germline V gene has CDR1 LNHDA and CDR2 SQIVND (reference sequence). The CDR3 has 14 amino acids. Deletions cut 8 bases from V and 2 bases from J, with 16 bases between. This CDR3 is CASQPSIAPYEQYF. CDR3 nucleotide sequence: TGTGCCAGTCAACCGAGTATTGCTCCCTACGAGCAGTACTTC.